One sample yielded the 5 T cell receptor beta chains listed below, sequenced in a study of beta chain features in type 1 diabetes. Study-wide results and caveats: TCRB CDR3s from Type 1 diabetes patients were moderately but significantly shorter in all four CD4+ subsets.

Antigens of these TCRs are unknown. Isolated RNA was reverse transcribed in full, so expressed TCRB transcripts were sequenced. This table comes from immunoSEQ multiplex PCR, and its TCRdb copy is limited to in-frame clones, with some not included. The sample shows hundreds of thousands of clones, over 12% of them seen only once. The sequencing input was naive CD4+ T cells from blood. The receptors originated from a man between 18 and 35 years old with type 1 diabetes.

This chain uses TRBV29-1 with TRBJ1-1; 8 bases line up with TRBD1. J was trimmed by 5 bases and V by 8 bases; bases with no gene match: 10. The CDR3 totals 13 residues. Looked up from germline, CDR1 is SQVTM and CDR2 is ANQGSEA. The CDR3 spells CSSWTGSKTEAFF. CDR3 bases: TGCAGCTCGTGGACAGGGAGTAAGACTGAAGCTTTCTTT.

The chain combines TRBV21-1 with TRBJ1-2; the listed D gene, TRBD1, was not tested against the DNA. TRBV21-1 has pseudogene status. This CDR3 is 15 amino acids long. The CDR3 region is CASSDLWTAFYGYTF. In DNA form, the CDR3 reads TGTGCCAGCAGCGATCTTTGGACAGCGTTCTATGGCTACACCTTC.

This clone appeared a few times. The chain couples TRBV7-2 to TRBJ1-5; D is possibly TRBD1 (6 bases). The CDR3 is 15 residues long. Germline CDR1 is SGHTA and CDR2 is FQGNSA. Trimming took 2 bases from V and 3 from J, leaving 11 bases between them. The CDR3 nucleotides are TGTGCCAGCAGCTTATGGGGGCAGGACAATCAGCCCCAGCATTTT. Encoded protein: CASSLWGQDNQPQHF.

The CDR3 coding sequence is TGTGCCTGGGGGGGCAGGGCCAAAACTGAAGCTTTCTTT. The encoded protein is CAWGGRAKTEAFF. This chain joins TRBV30 and TRBJ1-1, with D tentatively TRBD1 (6 bases). This CDR3 has 13 amino acids. The germline V gene has CDR1 GTSNPN and CDR2 SVGIG (reference sequence). Trimming removed 5 bases from V and 5 bases from J, with 15 bases in between.

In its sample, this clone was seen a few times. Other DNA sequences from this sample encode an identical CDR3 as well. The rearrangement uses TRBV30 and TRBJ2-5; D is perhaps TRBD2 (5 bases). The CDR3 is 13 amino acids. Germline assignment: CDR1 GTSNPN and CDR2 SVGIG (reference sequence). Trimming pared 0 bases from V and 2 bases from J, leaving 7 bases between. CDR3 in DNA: TGTGCCTGGAGTGTACGACTACAAGAGACCCAGTACTTC. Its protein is CAWSVRLQETQYF.